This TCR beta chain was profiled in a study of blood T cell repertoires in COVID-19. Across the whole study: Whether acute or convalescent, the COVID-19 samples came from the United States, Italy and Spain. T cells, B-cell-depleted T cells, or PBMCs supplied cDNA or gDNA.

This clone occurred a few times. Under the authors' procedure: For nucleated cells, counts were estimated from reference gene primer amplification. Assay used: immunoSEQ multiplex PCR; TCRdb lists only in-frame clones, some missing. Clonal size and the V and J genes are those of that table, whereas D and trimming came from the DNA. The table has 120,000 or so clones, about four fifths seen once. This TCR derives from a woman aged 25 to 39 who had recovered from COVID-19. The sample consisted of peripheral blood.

The CDR3 DNA sequence: TGCGCCAGCAGTGGGCAGGGGGGATCCTACGAGCAGTACTTC. This sequence encodes CASSGQGGSYEQYF. J is TRBJ2-7 and V is TRBV10-1, with D perhaps TRBD1 (7 bases). The germline V and J ends were trimmed by 4 bases and 1 base, with 11 bases remaining between them. The CDR3 totals 14 residues. Germline V gene data show CDR1 as WNHNN and CDR2 as SYGVQD (reference sequence).